This T cell receptor beta chain was found in a study of blood T cell repertoires in COVID-19. Study at large: Acute and convalescent COVID-19 specimens originated in the United States, Italy and Spain.

The V and J ends lost 5 bases and 6 bases, in that order; junction bases with no gene match: 7. This CDR3 comprises 15 residues. The germline gives CDR1 SGHVS, CDR2 FQNEAQ. Per the original methods: The authors estimated nucleated cell counts from reference gene primer amplification. Here immunoSEQ multiplex PCR was the method, and the copy in TCRdb shows in-frame clones only, minus some. That table furnishes V, J and clone size, whereas the DNA furnished D and trimming. The sample lists some 150,000 clones; 89% were seen once. The sample was peripheral blood. The chain uses TRBV7-8 and TRBJ2-1; 10 bases align to TRBD1. The receptor's source is a human donor in a cohort sampled during active COVID-19. The CDR3 region has the DNA TGTGCCAGCAGCCCCCGACAGGGGGCGATCAATGAGCAGTTCTTC. It translates to CASSPRQGAINEQFF.